This T cell receptor (beta chain) was documented in a study of spatial heterogeneity in lung cancer. TCRdb re-analysed the 5' RACE reads in MiXCR, keeping a single row per CDR3 protein. The sample records about 44,000 distinct CDR3 sequences, approximately 13% being singletons. The V gene lost 3 bases and the J gene lost 5 bases, with 12 bases spanning the gap. Germline CDR1 and CDR2: DFQATT and SNEGSKA (reference sequence). There are 13 residues in the CDR3. Sample time point: sample taken at primary tumor resection. This clonotype was sampled from a male donor with early-stage non-small cell lung cancer. This rearrangement joins TRBV20-1 to TRBJ2-3, with a weak D call TRBD2 (7 bases). The sequenced sample was PBMCs, obtained at surgery. As DNA, the CDR3 is TGCAGTGCTAGTACGGGGGGCCAAGATACGCAGTATTTT. Translating it yields CSASTGGQDTQYF.